This T cell receptor (beta chain) is from a study of T cell changes during pregnancy in multiple sclerosis. Sequencing used immunoSEQ multiplex PCR; TCRdb keeps in-frame clones, though not all of them. This table has over 10,000 clones, 88% appearing once. V shed 6 bases and J 0 bases; nucleotides not matched to a gene: 0. Germline V gene sequence: CDR1 SGHTA, CDR2 FQGNSA. The CDR3 totals 14 residues. The genes are TRBV7-2 and TRBJ2-1; 9 positions match TRBD2. The clonotype was recovered from a female donor in good health, enrolled as a control in a pregnancy study. Here the sequenced sample was CD8+ T cells from peripheral blood mononuclear cells, taken in the second trimester of pregnancy. The CDR3 DNA is TGTGCCAGCAGGACTAGCGGCTCCTACAATGAGCAGTTCTTC. This encodes CASRTSGSYNEQFF.